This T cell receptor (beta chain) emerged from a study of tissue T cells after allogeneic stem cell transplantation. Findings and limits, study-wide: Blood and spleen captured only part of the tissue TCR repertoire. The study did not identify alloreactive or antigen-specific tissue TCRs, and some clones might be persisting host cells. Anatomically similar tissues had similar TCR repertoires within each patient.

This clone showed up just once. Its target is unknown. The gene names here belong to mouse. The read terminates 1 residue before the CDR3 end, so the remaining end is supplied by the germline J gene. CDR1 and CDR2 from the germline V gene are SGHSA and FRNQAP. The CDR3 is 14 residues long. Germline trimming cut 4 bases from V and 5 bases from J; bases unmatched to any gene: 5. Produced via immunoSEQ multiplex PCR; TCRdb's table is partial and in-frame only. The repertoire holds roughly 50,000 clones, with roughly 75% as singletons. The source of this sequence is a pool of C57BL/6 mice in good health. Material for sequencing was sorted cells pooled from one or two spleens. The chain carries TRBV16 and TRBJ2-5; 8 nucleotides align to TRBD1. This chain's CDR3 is CASSSPGGPDTQYF. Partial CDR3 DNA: TGTGCAAGCAGCTCACCAGGGGGCCCAGACACCCAGTAC.